In its sample, the clone carrying this T cell receptor (beta chain) was seen many times. Its antigen remains unknown. The data belong to a study of T cells after posttransplantation cyclophosphamide. Study findings and constraints: Later post-transplant blood repertoires were often dominated by donor CD8+ memory clones. Skin or GI-infiltrating T cells shared few TRB sequences with blood.

Repertoires were generated with immunoSEQ multiplex PCR, while TCRdb's copy carries only in-frame clones and drops some. The sample counts 40,000 to 60,000 clones, none seen once; the ten largest own roughly 2%. The germline gives CDR1 LGHNA, CDR2 YNFKEQ. This CDR3 spans 14 amino acids. Trimming shortened V by 0 bases and J by 8 bases, and 11 bases separated the two germline ends. On the day of bone marrow donation, the related graft donor provided peripheral blood. The V call is TRBV4-2, the J call TRBJ2-1, with D tentatively TRBD1 (5 bases). The sequenced sample was PBMCs. This clonotype was obtained from a man between 35 and 55 years old in good health, CMV-negative, and a related stem cell transplant donor. The CDR3, as DNA: TGTGCCAGCAGCCAAGATCTTACAGGCTATGAGCAGTTCTTC. This gives the protein CASSQDLTGYEQFF.